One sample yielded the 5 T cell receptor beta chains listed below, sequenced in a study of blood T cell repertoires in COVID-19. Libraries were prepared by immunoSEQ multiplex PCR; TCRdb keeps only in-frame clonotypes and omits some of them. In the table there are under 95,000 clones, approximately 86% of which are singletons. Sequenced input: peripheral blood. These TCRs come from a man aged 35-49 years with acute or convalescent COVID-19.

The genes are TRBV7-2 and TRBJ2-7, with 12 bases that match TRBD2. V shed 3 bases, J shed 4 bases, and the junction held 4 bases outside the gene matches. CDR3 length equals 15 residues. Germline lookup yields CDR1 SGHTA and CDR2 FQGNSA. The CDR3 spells CASSLSSGGAYEQYF. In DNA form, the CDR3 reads TGTGCCAGCAGCTTGTCTAGCGGGGGGGCATACGAGCAGTACTTC.

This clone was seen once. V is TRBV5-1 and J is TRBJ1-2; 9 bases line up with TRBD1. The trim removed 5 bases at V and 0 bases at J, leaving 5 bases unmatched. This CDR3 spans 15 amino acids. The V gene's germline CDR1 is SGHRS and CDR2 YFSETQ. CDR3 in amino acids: CASRLQGATNYGYTF. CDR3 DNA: TGCGCCAGCAGGCTACAGGGGGCCACTAACTATGGCTACACCTTC.

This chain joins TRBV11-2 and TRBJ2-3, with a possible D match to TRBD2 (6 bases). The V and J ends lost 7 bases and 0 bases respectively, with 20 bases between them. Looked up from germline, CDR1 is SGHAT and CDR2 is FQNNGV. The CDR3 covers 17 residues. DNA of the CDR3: TGTGCCAGCAACCCAGGTCTAAGGGGACTTAGCACAGATACGCAGTATTTT. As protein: CASNPGLRGLSTDTQYF. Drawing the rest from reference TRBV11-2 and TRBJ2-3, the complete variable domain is EAGVAQSPRYKIIEKRQSVAFWCNPISGHATLYWYQQILGQGPKLLIQFQNNGVVDDSQLPKDRFSAERLKGVDSTLKIQPAKLEDSAVYLCASNPGLRGLSTDTQYFGPGTRLTVL.

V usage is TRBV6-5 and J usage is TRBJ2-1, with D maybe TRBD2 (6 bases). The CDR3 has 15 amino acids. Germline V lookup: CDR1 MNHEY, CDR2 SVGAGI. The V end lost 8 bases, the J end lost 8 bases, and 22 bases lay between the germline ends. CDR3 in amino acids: CASASGTPPGYEQFF. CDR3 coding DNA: TGTGCCAGCGCCTCCGGGACTCCGCCGGGGTATGAGCAGTTCTTC.

The CDR3 DNA is TGTGCCAGCTCACCACCGGGGAGACAGACCCAGTACTTC. This translates into CASSPPGRQTQYF. The chain combines TRBV18 with TRBJ2-5; D perhaps matches TRBD2 (5 bases). CDR3 length: 13 amino acids. The germline V and J ends were trimmed by 0 bases and 6 bases, with 8 bases remaining between them. CDR1 is KGHSH and CDR2 is LQKENI in the germline V gene. Drawing the rest from reference TRBV18 and TRBJ2-5, the complete variable domain is NAGVMQNPRHLVRRRGQEARLRCSPMKGHSHVYWYRQLPEEGLKFMVYLQKENIIDESGMPKERFSAEFPKEGPSILRIQQVVRGDSAAYFCASSPPGRQTQYFGPGTRLLVL.